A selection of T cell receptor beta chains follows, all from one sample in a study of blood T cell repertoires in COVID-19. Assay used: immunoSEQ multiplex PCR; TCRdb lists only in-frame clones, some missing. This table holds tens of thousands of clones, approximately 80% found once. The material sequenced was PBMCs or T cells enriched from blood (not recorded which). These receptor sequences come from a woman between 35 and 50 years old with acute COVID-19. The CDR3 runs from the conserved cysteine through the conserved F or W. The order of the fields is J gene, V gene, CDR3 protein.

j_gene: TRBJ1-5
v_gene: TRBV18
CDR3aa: CASSDSSKNQPQHF

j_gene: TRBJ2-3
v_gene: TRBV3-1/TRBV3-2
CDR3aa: CASSTGQGTDTQYF

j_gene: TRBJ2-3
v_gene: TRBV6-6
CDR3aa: CASSYSQDTQYF

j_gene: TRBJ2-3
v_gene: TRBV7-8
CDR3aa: CASSLVGDYSTDTQYF

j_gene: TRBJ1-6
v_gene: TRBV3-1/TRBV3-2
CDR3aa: CASSRGQGARSSPLHF

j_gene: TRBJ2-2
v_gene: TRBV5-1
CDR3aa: CASSFGGTGELFF

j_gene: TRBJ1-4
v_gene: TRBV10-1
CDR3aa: CASSESGPGNEKLFF

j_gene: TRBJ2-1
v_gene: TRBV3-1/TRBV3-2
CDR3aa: CASSQVLRNNEQFF

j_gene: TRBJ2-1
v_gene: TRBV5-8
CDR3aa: CASRAHGQGAYNEQFF

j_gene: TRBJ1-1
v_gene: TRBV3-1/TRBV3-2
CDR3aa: CASSQDPYGTGSRLNTEAFF

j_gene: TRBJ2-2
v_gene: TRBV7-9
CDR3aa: CASSLETGLAAAGELFF

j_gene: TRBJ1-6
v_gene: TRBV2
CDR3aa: CASSEEDRGRSPLHF

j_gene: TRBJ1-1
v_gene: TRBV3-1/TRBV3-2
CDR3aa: CASSQEKGGAEAFF

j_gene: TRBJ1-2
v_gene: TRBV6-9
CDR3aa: CARAWGGDPGYTF

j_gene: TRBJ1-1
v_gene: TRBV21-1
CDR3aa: CASSKPGRNTEAFF

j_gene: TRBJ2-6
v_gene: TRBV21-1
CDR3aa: CASSKDSRKRTGGCGANVLTF

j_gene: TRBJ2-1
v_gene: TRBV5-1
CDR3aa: CASSPSAGSSYNEQFF

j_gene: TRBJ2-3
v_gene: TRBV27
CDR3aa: CASSLASGGTDTQYF

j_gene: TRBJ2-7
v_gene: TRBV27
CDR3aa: CASSLQGAPTYEQYF

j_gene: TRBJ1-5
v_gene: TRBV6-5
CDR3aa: CASSTTGNQPQHF

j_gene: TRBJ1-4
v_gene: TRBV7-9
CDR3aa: CASSLVPGGEKLFF

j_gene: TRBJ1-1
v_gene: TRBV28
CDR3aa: CASTAEITEAFF

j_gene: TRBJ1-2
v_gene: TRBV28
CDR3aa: CASSHGTGNGYTF

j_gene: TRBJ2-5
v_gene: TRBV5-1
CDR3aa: CASSFSLAGGQETQYF

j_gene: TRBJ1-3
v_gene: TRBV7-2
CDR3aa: CASSLVGAGSGNTIYF

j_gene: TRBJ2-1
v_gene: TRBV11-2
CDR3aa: CASSQTGSGDEQFF

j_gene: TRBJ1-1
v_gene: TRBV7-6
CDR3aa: CASSPGQLSGAFF

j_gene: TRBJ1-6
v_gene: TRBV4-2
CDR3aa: CASSQANRGSYNSPLHF

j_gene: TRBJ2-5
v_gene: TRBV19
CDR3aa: CASSPSGGRVTQYF

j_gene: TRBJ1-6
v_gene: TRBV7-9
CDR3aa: CASSFGGEHSPLHF

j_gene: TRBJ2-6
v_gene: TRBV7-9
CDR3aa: CASSLDGSGANVLTF

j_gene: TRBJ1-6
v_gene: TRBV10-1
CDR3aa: CASSQGSYNSPLHF

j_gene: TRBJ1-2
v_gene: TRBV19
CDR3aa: CASSIRGSGYTF

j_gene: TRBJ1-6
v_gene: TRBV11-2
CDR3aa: CASSLDNRGPLHF

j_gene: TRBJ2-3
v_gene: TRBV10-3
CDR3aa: CAISRDRESDTQYF

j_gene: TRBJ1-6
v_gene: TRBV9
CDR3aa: CASSVADNSPLHF

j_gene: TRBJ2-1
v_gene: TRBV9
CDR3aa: CASSVAGRGRYDEQFF

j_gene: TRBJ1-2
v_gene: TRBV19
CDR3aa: CASSILIDRSEGSYTF

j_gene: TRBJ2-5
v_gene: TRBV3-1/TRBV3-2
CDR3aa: CASSQMRVETQYF

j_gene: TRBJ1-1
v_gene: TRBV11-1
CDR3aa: CASSPGRQGLDTEAFF

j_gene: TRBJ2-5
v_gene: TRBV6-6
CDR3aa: CASSPFRTEETQYF

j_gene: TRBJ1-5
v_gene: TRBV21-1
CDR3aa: CASSRDRRNQPQHF

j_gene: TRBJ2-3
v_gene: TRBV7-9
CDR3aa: CASSPPGDTQYF

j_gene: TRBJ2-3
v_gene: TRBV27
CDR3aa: CASSTRTGDSTDTQYF

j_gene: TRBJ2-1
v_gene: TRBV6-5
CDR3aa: CASSYSRAGSNEQFF

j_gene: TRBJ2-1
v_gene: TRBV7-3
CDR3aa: CASSPGTGVGEQFF

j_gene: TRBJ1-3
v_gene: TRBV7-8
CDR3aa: CASSLGVRAGNTIYF

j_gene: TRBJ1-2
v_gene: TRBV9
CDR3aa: CASSVVSRGPMIGGYTF

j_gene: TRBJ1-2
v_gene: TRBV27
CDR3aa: CASSSTGTSGYTF

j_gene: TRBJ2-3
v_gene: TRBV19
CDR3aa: CASSIASGYTDTQYF

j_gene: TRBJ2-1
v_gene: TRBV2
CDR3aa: CAIKGAGVDIGQFF

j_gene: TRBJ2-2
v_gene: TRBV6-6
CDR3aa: CASRSTDTGELFF

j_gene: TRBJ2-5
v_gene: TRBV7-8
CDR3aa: CASTERGQQETQYF

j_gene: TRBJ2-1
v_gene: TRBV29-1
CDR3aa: CSAGLAGFSYNEQFF

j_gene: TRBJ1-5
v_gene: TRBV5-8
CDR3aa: CASTARTGQEPQHF